A single sample is the source of the 26 T cell receptor beta chains below, sequenced in a study of early T cells in non-severe SARS-CoV-2 infection. TCRdb independently ran MiXCR on the 5' RACE reads; one entry per CDR3 protein. The data hold tens of thousands of distinct CDR3 sequences, with roughly an eighth observed a single time. Sequencing was carried out using whole blood. The receptor set was obtained from an adult who was a healthcare worker with PCR-confirmed SARS-CoV-2 infection or an uninfected control (not recorded which).

V gene TRBV5-1 combines with J gene TRBJ2-1; weak D call: TRBD2 (6 bases). Germline-derived CDR1 and CDR2 are SGHRS and YFSETQ. V shed 5 bases and J shed 8 bases, with 8 bases lying between them. The CDR3 sequence is 11 residues long. Written as DNA, the CDR3 is TGCGCCAGCAGGGGGACTTATGAGCAGTTCTTC. Protein: CASRGTYEQFF.

This clonotype was detected many times. The chain is built from TRBV13 and TRBJ2-1; D remains ambiguous. The germline V gene has CDR1 PRHDT and CDR2 FYEKMQ (reference sequence). This CDR3 comprises 11 residues. Trimming took 4 bases from V and 9 from J, leaving 7 bases between them. CDR3: CASSSRTEQFF. CDR3 coding DNA: TGTGCCAGCAGCTCAAGGACTGAGCAGTTCTTC.

This clonotype showed up many times. The chain couples TRBV5-6 to TRBJ2-1, with no clear D. Deletions cut 0 bases from V and 8 bases from J, with 15 bases between. This CDR3 has 15 amino acids. Germline V CDR1 and CDR2: SGHDT, YYEEEE. CDR3 DNA sequence: TGTGCCAGCAGCTTGGGAAGGGTGGGTATCGATGAGCAGTTCTTC. It yields the protein CASSLGRVGIDEQFF. Full variable domain (missing parts from reference TRBV5-6 and TRBJ2-1): DAGVTQSPTHLIKTRGQQVTLRCSPKSGHDTVSWYQQALGQGPQFIFQYYEEEERQRGNFPDRFSGHQFPNYSSELNVNALLLGDSALYLCASSLGRVGIDEQFFGPGTRLTVL.

This clonotype was seen a handful of times. This chain uses TRBV7-9 with TRBJ1-5, with TRBD1 matching over 9 bases. Germline V gives CDR1 SEHNR, CDR2 FQNEAQ (reference sequence). The CDR3 totals 15 residues. J lost 7 bases, V lost 5 bases, and 9 bases had no gene match. This CDR3 reads CASSAGQGSVQPQHF. CDR3 DNA: TGTGCCAGCAGCGCGGGACAGGGATCGGTCCAGCCCCAGCATTTT.

This clonotype was detected only a few times. The chain carries TRBV5-1 and TRBJ1-2, with unresolved D. CDR3 length equals 13 residues. Trimming left V 0 bases short and J 8 bases short, with 11 bases between. The germline V gene encodes CDR1 SGHRS and CDR2 YFSETQ. The CDR3, as DNA: TGCGCCAGCAGCTTGGGGACTGCGAAAGGCTACACCTTC. Protein: CASSLGTAKGYTF.

The gene calls are TRBV6-6 and TRBJ2-1, with TRBD2 as a possible D gene (6 bases). Germline CDR1 reads MNHNY; CDR2 reads SVGAGI (reference sequence). With 4 bases removed from V and 4 bases from J, the gap between germline ends came to 17 bases. The CDR3 extends over 16 amino acids. CDR3 residues: CASSSPGTGTYNEQFF. The CDR3 region has the DNA TGTGCCAGCAGTTCTCCCGGGACTGGGACTTACAATGAGCAGTTCTTC.

This clonotype has ten or more counts. The chain uses TRBV28 and TRBJ1-1, with 7 bases identical to TRBD1. Germline values: CDR1 MDHEN, CDR2 SYDVKM. There are 14 residues in the CDR3. The trim removed 6 bases at V and 1 base at J, leaving 5 bases unmatched. CDR3 bases: TGTGCCAGCAGGGGGGGGGACAGGAACACTGAAGCTTTCTTT. Translation gives CASRGGDRNTEAFF.

This clonotype has a count of ten or more. This chain links TRBV5-6 with TRBJ2-7, with 8 positions matching TRBD2. Germline trimming cut 5 bases from V and 2 bases from J; bases unmatched to any gene: 3. CDR3 length equals 13 residues. The V gene's germline CDR1 is SGHDT and CDR2 YYEEEE. CDR3 bases: TGTGCCAGCAGTTTGCGGGGGGCCTACGAGCAGTACTTC. Translation gives CASSLRGAYEQYF.

The table lists this clonotype with many counts. The chain employs TRBV7-8 and TRBJ2-1, with a weak D call TRBD2 (6 bases). Germline V gene sequence: CDR1 SGHVS, CDR2 FQNEAQ. The CDR3 has 15 residues. The ends were cut back, 3 bases at V and 5 bases at J, with 14 bases in the middle. CDR3 in DNA: TGTGCCAGCAGCTTCTCGCGGGGAAACAACAATGAGCAGTTCTTC. Translating it yields CASSFSRGNNNEQFF.

This clonotype was seen at least ten times. The J gene is TRBJ2-2, the V gene TRBV7-7, with D possibly being TRBD1 or TRBD2 (6 bases each). The CDR3 length is 16 residues. Germline CDR1 is SSHAT and CDR2 is FNYEAQ (reference sequence). Trimming removed 6 bases at V and 2 bases at J, with 16 bases between. CDR3 in DNA: TGTGCCAGCAGGTCCACGGGGGCCAGTAACACCGGGGAGCTGTTTTTT. It translates to CASRSTGASNTGELFF.

The table lists this clonotype with many counts. This chain links TRBV28 with TRBJ1-1; 9 bases map to TRBD1. The CDR3 contains 14 residues. Germline-derived CDR1 and CDR2 are MDHEN and SYDVKM. Trimming at V came to 7 bases and at J to 11 bases, leaving 14 bases not matched to a gene. CDR3 sequence reads: CASIKSGQGSKAFF. DNA of the CDR3: TGTGCCAGCATTAAATCAGGACAGGGGAGTAAGGCTTTCTTT.

In this sample, this clonotype turned up many times. The gene calls are TRBV7-3 and TRBJ2-3; D tentatively reads TRBD1 or TRBD2 (6 bases each). This CDR3 spans 15 amino acids. Germline-derived CDR1 and CDR2 are SGHTA and FQGTGA. V lost 1 base and J lost 4, with 12 bases in between. The CDR3 DNA follows: TGTGCCAGCAGCTTAAGGGGGGCGGACCCAGATACGCAGTATTTT. This encodes CASSLRGADPDTQYF.

The gene calls are TRBV7-3 and TRBJ2-7; 10 bases agree with TRBD2. The V and J ends lost 3 bases and 4 bases, in that order; junction bases with no gene match: 6. This CDR3 is 15 amino acids long. The germline gives CDR1 SGHTA, CDR2 FQGTGA. CDR3 residues: CASSFLAGGAYEQYF. CDR3 DNA: TGTGCCAGCAGCTTTTTAGCGGGAGGCGCGTACGAGCAGTACTTC.

The gene calls are TRBV20-1 and TRBJ2-1, with TRBD2 identical over 13 bases. The ends lost 3 bases at V and 8 bases at J; junction bases unmatched: 4. CDR3 size: 14 residues. Per the germline V gene, CDR1 is DFQATT and CDR2 is SNEGSKA (reference sequence). The CDR3 DNA follows: TGCAGTGCTAGGCCACTAGCGGGAGGGTATGAGCAGTTCTTC. Encoded protein: CSARPLAGGYEQFF.

The sample holds a few counts of this clonotype. The chain has TRBV28 and TRBJ2-2; D is possibly TRBD2 (5 bases). This CDR3 is built from 15 residues. V gave up 4 bases and J gave up 0 bases, with 9 bases separating them. CDR1 is MDHEN, CDR2 SYDVKM, per germline. This CDR3 is CASSSPGANTGELFF. The CDR3, as DNA: TGTGCCAGCAGTTCCCCCGGGGCGAACACCGGGGAGCTGTTTTTT.

This clonotype appeared many times. This chain joins TRBV20-1 and TRBJ1-3; no clear D. Germline CDR1 and CDR2: DFQATT and SNEGSKA (reference sequence). V was clipped by 4 bases and J by 6 bases, with 16 bases between them. CDR3 length: 14 residues. The CDR3 region has the DNA TGCAGTGCTACCCGGCGCCCAGCGGAAAACACCATATATTTT. Translated, it gives CSATRRPAENTIYF.

This clonotype showed up many times. The chain recombines TRBV3-1 with TRBJ2-1; 7 nucleotides align to TRBD2. The junction had 1 base not matched to a gene; V was cut back by 0 bases and J by 2 bases. The CDR3 contains 15 residues. CDR1 is LGHDT and CDR2 is YNNKEL in the germline V gene (reference sequence). This CDR3 reads CASSQESGTYNEQFF. The DNA of the CDR3 is TGTGCCAGCAGCCAAGAGAGCGGGACCTACAATGAGCAGTTCTTC.

This clonotype showed up just a few times. This chain uses TRBV4-2 with TRBJ2-7; 9 nucleotides agree with TRBD1. Germline V lookup: CDR1 LGHNA, CDR2 YNFKEQ. The V segment lost 4 bases and the J segment 6 bases; nucleotides outside the gene matches: 19. The CDR3 spans 18 residues. CDR3 coding DNA: TGTGCCAGCAGCCGAAAGATGGGGGACCGGGACAGGGCGTCCGAGCAGTACTTC. Protein: CASSRKMGDRDRASEQYF.

The chain is built from TRBV19 and TRBJ1-5; perhaps TRBD1 as D (5 bases). The length of the CDR3 is 18 residues. CDR1 is LNHDA and CDR2 is SQIVND in the germline V gene (reference sequence). The V and J ends lost 7 bases and 3 bases respectively, with 25 bases between them. CDR3: CASTGTRARPTPNQPQHF. Written as DNA, the CDR3 is TGTGCCAGTACGGGGACTAGAGCGCGACCCACACCCAATCAGCCCCAGCATTTT.

This clonotype has ten or more counts. The chain uses TRBV19 and TRBJ1-2; the D is unclear. The length of the CDR3 is 12 residues. Trimming took off 3 bases at V and 8 bases at J, with 10 bases between the two ends. Germline V gene sequence: CDR1 LNHDA, CDR2 SQIVND (reference sequence). The CDR3 is CASSISARGYTF. CDR3 coding DNA: TGTGCCAGTAGTATCAGTGCTCGGGGCTACACCTTC.

V gene TRBV7-9 combines with J gene TRBJ2-3; TRBD1 might be the D (6 bases). Germline loops: CDR1 SEHNR, CDR2 FQNEAQ (reference sequence). The CDR3 is 17 amino acids. Trimming stripped 5 bases from V and 3 bases from J, with 21 bases between. Here the CDR3 reads CASSPRAHRERTDTQYF. The CDR3 DNA reads as TGTGCCAGCAGCCCGAGGGCCCACAGGGAGCGGACAGATACGCAGTATTTT.

This clonotype was observed many times. This chain connects TRBV5-1 to TRBJ1-4; a possible D gene is TRBD1 (6 bases). CDR3 length: 14 amino acids. The ends were cut back, 4 bases at V and 7 bases at J, with 14 bases in the middle. The germline V gene has CDR1 SGHRS and CDR2 YFSETQ. The DNA for the CDR3 is TGCGCCAGCAGCCCCCGGGGGGGCGGTGAAAAACTGTTTTTT. As protein: CASSPRGGGEKLFF.

This clonotype has more than one count but fewer than ten. CDR3 amino acids: CAAGPEASGANVLTF. The CDR3 DNA sequence: TGTGCCGCAGGTCCAGAGGCGTCTGGGGCCAACGTCCTGACTTTC. The chain couples TRBV19 to TRBJ2-6, with unresolved D. The CDR3 loop spans 15 amino acids. From germline, CDR1 is LNHDA and CDR2 SQIVND (reference sequence). The V end was cut by 11 bases, the J end by 1 base, with 15 bases between.

This clonotype came up once. The chain recombines TRBV27 with TRBJ2-7; D is unresolved. Germline V lookup: CDR1 MNHEY, CDR2 SMNVEV (reference sequence). V was shortened by 8 bases and J by 2 bases, with 10 bases between the two germline ends. CDR3 length equals 12 residues. The CDR3 sequence is CASGVLAYEQYF. CDR3 DNA: TGTGCCAGCGGAGTGTTAGCCTACGAGCAGTACTTC.

Ten or more counts support this clonotype. The genes are TRBV29-1 and TRBJ1-2, with TRBD1 as a possible D gene (6 bases). This CDR3 has 12 residues. Germline-derived CDR1 and CDR2 are SQVTM and ANQGSEA. V was cut by 6 bases and J by 3 bases, with 11 bases left in between. Here the CDR3 DNA reads TGCAGCGTGGGCGACAGGTACTATGGCTACACCTTC. Residues: CSVGDRYYGYTF.

This clonotype was detected only a few times. The rearrangement uses TRBV10-2 and TRBJ2-6, with D perhaps matching TRBD1 (6 bases). The germline V and J ends were trimmed by 0 bases and 0 bases, with 12 bases remaining between them. Germline values: CDR1 WSHSY, CDR2 SAAADI. This CDR3 contains 18 residues. CDR3 nucleotide sequence: TGCGCCAGCAGTGAGTCGGCAGGGGCTAGCTCTGGGGCCAACGTCCTGACTTTC. Protein sequence: CASSESAGASSGANVLTF.